This TCR beta chain was observed in a study of T cell repertoires in cytomegalovirus infection (dated 2019 in TCRdb). Turning to the overall study: The peptide stimulations were aimed at well-studied HLA-B-restricted epitopes as well as recently identified HLA-C-restricted CMV epitopes, whose presentation resists viral immunomodulation. Donor HLA type was relevant to the analysis, as public TCR beta signatures indicated carriage of CMV infection together with the matching HLA type. General findings and caveats noted by the study authors: In the ex vivo response, HLA-C-restricted CMV-specific TCR beta clonotypes were dominant, and in two of eight donors the single most frequent clonotype came from this HLA-C-restricted group. In both this cohort and an independent roughly 400-donor cohort, the cumulative frequency of public TCR beta family members distinguished carriers of CMV infection plus the relevant HLA type.

Sequencing was carried out with an Illumina HiSeq 1500. TCRdb's own reprocessing of the public reads used fastp at Q25 and MiXCR and kept productive beta chains. Records with the same CDR3 protein are collapsed into one entry carrying the most frequent genes and DNA. The sample includes 600,000 to 700,000 distinct CDR3 sequences, with around 31% observed a single time. The ten largest clones add up to 15% to 20% of the sample. The treatment or condition label on this specimen signifies: in vitro stimulation with specific CMV peptide epitopes to enrich CMV-specific T cells. Based on the germline V gene (reference sequence), the CDR1 and CDR2 sequences are DFQATT and SNEGSKA. Its CDR3 holds 14 amino acids, cysteine through phenylalanine. Kept here is only the CDR3 DNA, which spans 42 bases and is read in frame from base 1. Deletion took 5 bases off V and 6 bases off J, with a span of 18 bases between the germline ends.

On this clonotype itself: No antigen is known for it. No clone much larger than this one lies a single base away; base qualities are absent.

The input for sequencing was cultured PBMCs, taken from culture after CMV antigen stimulation. This clonotype originated in a human donor in good health (CMV status not recorded). Some clones in this sample may be carry-over from other donors' samples. The chain couples TRBV20-1 to TRBJ2-3; TRBD2 might be the D gene, on 6 matching bases. The CDR3 protein is CSAGLSGWRDTQYF. DNA sequence: TGCAGTGCTGGCCTTAGCGGTTGGCGGGATACGCAGTATTTT.